This record looks at one T cell receptor (beta chain) sequence and its context. The antigen remains unidentified. The data are from a study of shared clonotypes between healthy human individuals. V dropped 7 bases and J dropped 5; count of bases not matched to a gene: 15. The germline V gene encodes CDR1 MDHEN and CDR2 SYDVKM. The CDR3 has 17 residues. Data came from immunoSEQ multiplex PCR; TCRdb stores just in-frame clones and leaves some out. The sample shows more than 550,000 clones, about 90% of them seen only once. Adult Caucasians living in Nashville, Tennessee made up all of the donors. Study-level points and caveats: Blood was the only sampled material, and tissue repertoires likely differ.

The chain uses TRBV28 and TRBJ2-1; 9 nucleotides line up with TRBD2. This TCR came from a man in his late teens or twenties in good health. Some clones in this sample may be carry-over from other donors' samples. Sample: memory CD8+ T cells from PBMCs. Subset: CD45RO+ cells pooled with CCR7-negative TemRA cells. The CDR3 is CASKRVTSGPPDNEQFF. CDR3 nucleotides: TGTGCCAGCAAACGGGTGACTAGCGGACCCCCAGACAATGAGCAGTTCTTC.